These 18 T cell receptor beta chains originate from one sample sequenced in a study of ipilimumab plus nivolumab after autologous stem cell transplantation. The protocol was immunoSEQ multiplex PCR, while the TCRdb copy is restricted to in-frame clones and leaves out a portion. This sample has around 4,900 clones, with approximately 70% found just once. Sample: PBMCs, taken in a trial of ipilimumab plus nivolumab as post-transplant consolidation. These receptors were obtained from a male donor with multiple myeloma.

The J gene is TRBJ1-6, the V gene TRBV30; D call uncertain. The CDR3 has 14 residues. Trimming left V 3 bases short and J 8 bases short, with 14 bases between. Germline loops: CDR1 GTSNPN, CDR2 SVGIG (reference sequence). This CDR3 is CAWRSRTSDSPLHF. The CDR3 bases are TGTGCCTGGAGGTCCAGGACGAGTGATTCACCCCTCCACTTT. The variable domain in full, with the rest retrieved from reference TRBV30 and TRBJ1-6, is SQTIHQWPATLVQPVGSPLSLECTVEGTSNPNLYWYRQAAGRGLQLLFYSVGIGQISSEVPQNLSASRPQDRQFILSSKKLLLSDSGFYLCAWRSRTSDSPLHFGNGTRLTVT.

The chain is built from TRBV6-5 and TRBJ2-7, with TRBD2 matching 7 bases. The CDR3 is 13 residues long. Germline values: CDR1 MNHEY, CDR2 SVGAGI. The junction had 7 bases not matched to a gene; V was cut back by 6 bases and J by 5 bases. In DNA form, the CDR3 reads TGTGCCAGCAGCCCACTAGCGCGGCACGAGCAGTACTTC. This sequence encodes CASSPLARHEQYF.

In its sample, this clone is medium-sized. The chain employs TRBV27 and TRBJ2-1; a possible D gene is TRBD2 (6 bases). The V and J ends lost 8 bases and 4 bases respectively, with 15 bases between them. The CDR3 contains 14 residues. Germline V gives CDR1 MNHEY, CDR2 SMNVEV (reference sequence). CDR3: CASGLGAGYNEQFF. For the CDR3, the DNA is TGTGCCAGCGGCCTAGGGGCGGGATACAATGAGCAGTTCTTC.

The V gene is TRBV5-1, the J gene TRBJ1-2; maybe TRBD1 (6 bases). This CDR3 spans 14 amino acids. Germline loops: CDR1 SGHRS, CDR2 YFSETQ. V was cut by 1 base and J by 3 bases, with 10 bases left in between. In nucleotides, the CDR3 is TGCGCCAGCAGCTTGTTGGGACAAGACTATGGCTACACCTTC. Translated: CASSLLGQDYGYTF.

This clone has just a few counts. The gene calls are TRBV5-4 and TRBJ2-3; D may be TRBD1 (6 bases). The CDR3 sequence is 18 residues long. The V and J ends lost 2 bases and 0 bases respectively, with 19 bases between them. Looked up from germline, CDR1 is SGHNT and CDR2 is YYREEE (reference sequence). The CDR3 nucleotides are TGTGCCAGCAGCTTAAGAAGGGCAGGGGCCCCTAGCACAGATACGCAGTATTTT. Residues: CASSLRRAGAPSTDTQYF.

V usage is TRBV7-2 and J usage is TRBJ2-2, with unresolved D. Germline V gene data show CDR1 as SGHTA and CDR2 as FQGNSA. V was clipped by 5 bases and J by 6 bases, with 7 bases between them. The CDR3 extends over 12 amino acids. CDR3 region: CASSPWAGELFF. CDR3 sequence (DNA): TGTGCCAGCAGCCCATGGGCCGGGGAGCTGTTTTTT.

The CDR3 spells CASSPRTGRNSPLHF. The CDR3 nucleotides read TGTGCCAGCAGCCCCCGGACAGGGAGAAATTCACCCCTCCACTTT. The chain carries TRBV5-6 and TRBJ1-6, with 8 positions matching TRBD1. V shed 4 bases and J 7 bases; nucleotides not matched to a gene: 7. Germline values: CDR1 SGHDT, CDR2 YYEEEE. The CDR3 has 15 amino acids.

The chain employs TRBV7-9 and TRBJ2-2; D is possibly TRBD1 (6 bases). Trimming took off 5 bases at V and 0 bases at J, with 10 bases between the two ends. The length of the CDR3 is 15 residues. Per germline, CDR1 SEHNR and CDR2 FQNEAQ (reference sequence). The CDR3 spells CASSPRQANTGELFF. The CDR3 DNA sequence: TGTGCCAGCAGCCCTCGACAGGCGAACACCGGGGAGCTGTTTTTT.

This clone was seen more than once but under ten times. This rearrangement joins TRBV9 to TRBJ2-3; D is uncertain. The CDR3 extends over 14 amino acids. The germline V gene has CDR1 SGDLS and CDR2 YYNGEE. Deletions cut 0 bases from V and 6 bases from J, with 11 bases between. CDR3 amino acids: CASSVGLGSDTQYF. DNA for the CDR3: TGTGCCAGCAGCGTAGGGCTAGGATCGGATACGCAGTATTTT. Drawing the rest from reference TRBV9 and TRBJ2-3, the complete variable domain is DSGVTQTPKHLITATGQRVTLRCSPRSGDLSVYWYQQSLDQGLQFLIQYYNGEERAKGNILERFSAQQFPDLHSELNLSSLELGDSALYFCASSVGLGSDTQYFGPGTRLTVL.

The chain employs TRBV6-9 and TRBJ2-2; D not resolved. Germline V gene sequence: CDR1 MNHGY, CDR2 SVAAGI. V was shortened by 6 bases and J by 4 bases, with 15 bases between the two germline ends. The CDR3 contains 15 residues. The CDR3 DNA reads as TGTGCCAGCAGCCGCCGGGCTATTGCCACCGGGGAGCTGTTTTTT. Protein: CASSRRAIATGELFF.

V gene TRBV11-2 combines with J gene TRBJ2-5, with 15 bases lining up with TRBD2. Germline CDR1 SGHAT, CDR2 FQNNGV. This CDR3 comprises 16 residues. Unmatched junction bases numbered 4, after V lost 4 bases and J lost 4 bases. The CDR3 sequence is CASSSKGLAGGETQYF. CDR3 in DNA: TGTGCCAGCAGCTCAAAGGGACTAGCGGGAGGAGAGACCCAGTACTTC. Using reference TRBV11-2 and TRBJ2-5 for the parts outside the CDR3, the full variable domain is EAGVAQSPRYKIIEKRQSVAFWCNPISGHATLYWYQQILGQGPKLLIQFQNNGVVDDSQLPKDRFSAERLKGVDSTLKIQPAKLEDSAVYLCASSSKGLAGGETQYFGPGTRLLVL.

The V call is TRBV6-5, the J call TRBJ2-7; possibly TRBD2 for D (6 bases). Trimming stripped 5 bases from V and 5 bases from J, with 16 bases between. CDR1 MNHEY and CDR2 SVGAGI come from the germline V gene. The CDR3 covers 14 residues. The DNA for the CDR3 is TGTGCCAGCAGTCGACTAGGCGCGCGGAACGAGCAGTACTTC. Translation: CASSRLGARNEQYF.

The chain carries TRBV5-4 and TRBJ2-7; TRBD1 agrees at 8 bases. V gave up 3 bases and J gave up 0 bases; unmatched junction bases: 5. Germline CDR1 is SGHNT and CDR2 is YYREEE (reference sequence). The length of the CDR3 is 15 residues. This CDR3 is CASSSNQGASYEQYF. DNA of the CDR3: TGTGCCAGCAGCTCAAATCAGGGGGCCTCCTACGAGCAGTACTTC. The full variable domain, in which reference TRBV5-4 and TRBJ2-7 provide the parts outside the CDR3, is ETGVTQSPTHLIKTRGQQVTLRCSSQSGHNTVSWYQQALGQGPQFIFQYYREEENGRGNFPPRFSGLQFPNYSSELNVNALELDDSALYLCASSSNQGASYEQYFGPGTRLTVT.

V usage is TRBV2 and J usage is TRBJ2-7, with 9 bases fitting TRBD1. The CDR3 length is 13 residues. V trimming: 7 bases; J trimming: 7 bases; junction bases outside the gene matches: 8. Germline V gene sequence: CDR1 SNHLY, CDR2 FYNNEI. CDR3 loop: CASKSQGAGEQYF. In DNA, the CDR3 is TGTGCCAGCAAATCACAGGGGGCGGGTGAGCAGTACTTC.

CDR3 coding DNA: TGTGCCAGCAGCCCGATTAGCGGGACAGTCTACGAGCAGTACTTC. The encoded protein is CASSPISGTVYEQYF. The gene calls are TRBV27 and TRBJ2-7, with TRBD2 as a possible D gene (8 bases). From germline, CDR1 is MNHEY and CDR2 SMNVEV (reference sequence). Trimming took 6 bases from V and 3 from J, leaving 18 bases between them. The length of the CDR3 is 15 residues.

The chain carries TRBV29-1 and TRBJ2-3; tentative D call: TRBD2 (6 bases). Per germline, CDR1 SQVTM and CDR2 ANQGSEA. The CDR3 has 14 residues. V was trimmed by 3 bases and J by 3 bases, leaving 13 bases between them. This chain's CDR3 is CSVEGGRGTDTQYF. In DNA, the CDR3 is TGCAGCGTTGAGGGAGGTAGGGGTACAGATACGCAGTATTTT.

The chain uses TRBV5-6 and TRBJ2-1; 9 bases are a match to TRBD1. The CDR3 has 15 amino acids. Germline values: CDR1 SGHDT, CDR2 YYEEEE. V gave up 4 bases and J gave up 5 bases; unmatched junction bases: 7. DNA for the CDR3: TGTGCCAGCAGCCTAGGGACAGGGCTCAACAATGAGCAGTTCTTC. Translation gives CASSLGTGLNNEQFF.

The chain recombines TRBV28 with TRBJ1-2, with D uncertain. The CDR3 has 12 residues. V shed 6 bases and J shed 8 bases, with 13 bases lying between them. Germline assignment: CDR1 MDHEN and CDR2 SYDVKM. CDR3 in amino acids: CASRPGLSGYTF. The DNA for the CDR3 is TGTGCCAGCAGACCAGGACTAAGCGGCTACACCTTC.